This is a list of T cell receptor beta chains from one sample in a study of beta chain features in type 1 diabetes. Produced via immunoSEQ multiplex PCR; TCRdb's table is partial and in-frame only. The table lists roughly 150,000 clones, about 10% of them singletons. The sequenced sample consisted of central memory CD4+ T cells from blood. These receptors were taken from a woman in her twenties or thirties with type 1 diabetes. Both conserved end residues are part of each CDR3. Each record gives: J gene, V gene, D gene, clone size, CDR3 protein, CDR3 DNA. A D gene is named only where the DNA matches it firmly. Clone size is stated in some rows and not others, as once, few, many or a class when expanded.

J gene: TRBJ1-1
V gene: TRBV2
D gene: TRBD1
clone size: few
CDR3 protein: CASSVDRDREAFF
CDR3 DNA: TGTGCCAGCAGCGTCGACAGGGATAGAGAAGCTTTCTTT

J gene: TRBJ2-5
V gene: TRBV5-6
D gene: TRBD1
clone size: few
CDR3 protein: CASSLEPGQGETQYF
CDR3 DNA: TGTGCCAGCAGCTTGGAACCGGGACAGGGTGAGACCCAGTACTTC

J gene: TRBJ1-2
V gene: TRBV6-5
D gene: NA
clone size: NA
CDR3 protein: CASGGTFNYGYTF
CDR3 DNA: TGTGCCAGCGGTGGGACATTCAACTATGGCTACACCTTC

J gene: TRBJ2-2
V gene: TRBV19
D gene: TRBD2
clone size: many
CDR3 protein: CASSIGSGRAAGELFF
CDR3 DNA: TGTGCCAGTAGTATCGGTAGCGGGAGGGCCGCAGGGGAGCTGTTTTTT

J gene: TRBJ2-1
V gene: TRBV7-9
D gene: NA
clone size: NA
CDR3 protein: CAGGGSSYNEQFF
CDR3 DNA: TGTGCCGGAGGAGGGAGCTCCTACAATGAGCAGTTCTTC

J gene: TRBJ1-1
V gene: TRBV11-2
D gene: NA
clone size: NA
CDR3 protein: CASSSSTAGGTEAFF
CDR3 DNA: TGTGCCAGCAGCTCATCGACGGCGGGAGGGACTGAAGCTTTCTTT

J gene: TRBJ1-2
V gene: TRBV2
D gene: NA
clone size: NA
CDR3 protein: CASSEQVYGYTF
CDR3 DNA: TGTGCCAGCAGTGAACAGGTCTATGGCTACACCTTC

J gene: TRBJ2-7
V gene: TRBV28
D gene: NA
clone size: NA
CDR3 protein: CASSLLGPRREQYF
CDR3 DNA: TGTGCCAGCAGTTTACTAGGACCGAGGAGGGAGCAGTACTTC

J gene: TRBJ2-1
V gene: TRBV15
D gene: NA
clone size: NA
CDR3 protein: CATARDFTLNEQFF
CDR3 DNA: TGTGCCACGGCACGGGACTTCACACTCAATGAGCAGTTCTTC

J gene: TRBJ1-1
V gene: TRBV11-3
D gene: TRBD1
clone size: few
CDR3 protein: CASSPRQGVEAFF
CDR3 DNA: TGTGCCAGCAGCCCAAGACAGGGGGTGGAAGCTTTCTTT

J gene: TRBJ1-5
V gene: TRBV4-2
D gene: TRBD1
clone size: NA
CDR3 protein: CASSQVTTTGSENQPQHF
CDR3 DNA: TGTGCCAGCAGCCAAGTTACCACGACAGGGAGTGAGAATCAGCCCCAGCATTTT

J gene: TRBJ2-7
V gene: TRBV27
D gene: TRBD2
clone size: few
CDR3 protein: CASKTSGRRYEQYF
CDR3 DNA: TGTGCCAGCAAGACTAGCGGGAGAAGGTACGAGCAGTACTTC

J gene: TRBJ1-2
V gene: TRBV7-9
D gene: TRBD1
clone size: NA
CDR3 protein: CASSLRTGEGYTF
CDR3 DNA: TGTGCCAGCAGCTTACGGACAGGGGAAGGCTACACCTTC

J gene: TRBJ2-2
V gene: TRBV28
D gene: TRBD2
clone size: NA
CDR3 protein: CASRGPTGGTNTGELFF
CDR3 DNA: TGTGCCAGCAGGGGCCCTACGGGAGGGACGAACACCGGGGAGCTGTTTTTT

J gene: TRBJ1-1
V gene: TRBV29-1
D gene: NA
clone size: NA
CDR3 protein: CSVSGGGLAFF
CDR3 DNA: TGCAGCGTCTCAGGCGGGGGCCTAGCTTTCTTT

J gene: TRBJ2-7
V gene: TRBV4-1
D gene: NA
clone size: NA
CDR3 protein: CASSHPGTYEQYF
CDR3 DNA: TGCGCCAGCAGCCACCCCGGGACCTACGAGCAGTACTTC

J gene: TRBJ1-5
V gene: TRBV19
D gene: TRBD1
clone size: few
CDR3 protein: CASSPGTGGFQPQHF
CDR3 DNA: TGTGCCAGTAGTCCCGGGACAGGGGGCTTTCAGCCCCAGCATTTT

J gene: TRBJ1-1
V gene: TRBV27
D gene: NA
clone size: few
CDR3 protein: CASSLTLEGTEAFF
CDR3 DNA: TGTGCCAGCAGCCTGACCTTAGAGGGCACTGAAGCTTTCTTT

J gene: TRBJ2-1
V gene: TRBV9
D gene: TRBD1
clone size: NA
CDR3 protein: CASSVVGTGGYNEQFF
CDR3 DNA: TGTGCCAGCAGCGTAGTTGGGACAGGGGGGTACAATGAGCAGTTCTTC

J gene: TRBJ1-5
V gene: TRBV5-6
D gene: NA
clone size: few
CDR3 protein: CASSLGRNQPQHF
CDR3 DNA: TGTGCCAGCAGCTTGGGGCGCAATCAGCCCCAGCATTTT

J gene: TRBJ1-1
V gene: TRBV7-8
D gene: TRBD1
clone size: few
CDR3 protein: CASSFQGATEAFF
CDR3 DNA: TGTGCCAGCAGCTTTCAGGGGGCCACTGAAGCTTTCTTT

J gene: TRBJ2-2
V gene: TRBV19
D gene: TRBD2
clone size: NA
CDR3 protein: CASSMGLGGTGELFF
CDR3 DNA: TGTGCCAGTAGTATGGGACTAGGGGGCACCGGGGAGCTGTTTTTT

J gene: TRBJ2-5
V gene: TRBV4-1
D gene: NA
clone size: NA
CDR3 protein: CASSLSRETQYF
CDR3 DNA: TGCGCCAGCAGCCTTAGCCGGGAGACCCAGTACTTC

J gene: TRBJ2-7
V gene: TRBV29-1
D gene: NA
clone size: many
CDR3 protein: CSVGRDREQYF
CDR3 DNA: TGCAGCGTTGGACGGGATCGCGAGCAGTACTTC

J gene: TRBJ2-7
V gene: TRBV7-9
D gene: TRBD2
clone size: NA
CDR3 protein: CASSLGGSAVEQYF
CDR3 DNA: TGTGCCAGCAGCTTAGGCGGGAGTGCCGTCGAGCAGTACTTC

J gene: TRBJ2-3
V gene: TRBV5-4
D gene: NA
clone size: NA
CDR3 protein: CASSRKGQGSSTDTQYF
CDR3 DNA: TGTGCCAGCAGCCGGAAGGGCCAGGGATCTAGCACAGATACGCAGTATTTT

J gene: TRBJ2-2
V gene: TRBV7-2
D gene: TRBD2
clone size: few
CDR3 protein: CASSLTSGTDTGELFF
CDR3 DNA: TGTGCCAGCAGCCTGACTAGCGGGACCGATACCGGGGAGCTGTTTTTT

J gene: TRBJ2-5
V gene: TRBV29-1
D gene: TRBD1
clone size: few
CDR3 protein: CSVQQGLGETQYF
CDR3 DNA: TGCAGCGTTCAACAGGGGTTGGGAGAGACCCAGTACTTC

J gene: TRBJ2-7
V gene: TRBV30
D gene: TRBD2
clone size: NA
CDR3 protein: CAWSLLAGGSYEQYF
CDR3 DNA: TGTGCCTGGAGTCTTCTAGCGGGAGGCTCCTACGAGCAGTACTTC

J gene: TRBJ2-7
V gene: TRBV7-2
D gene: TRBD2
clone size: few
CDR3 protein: CASSQRGVSYEQYF
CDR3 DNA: TGTGCCAGCAGTCAGCGGGGGGTCTCCTACGAGCAGTACTTC

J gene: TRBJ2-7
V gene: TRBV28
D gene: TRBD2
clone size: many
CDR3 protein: CASSFLGGLAGGPFQQYF
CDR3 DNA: TGTGCCAGCAGTTTCTTGGGCGGACTAGCGGGAGGGCCTTTCCAGCAGTACTTC

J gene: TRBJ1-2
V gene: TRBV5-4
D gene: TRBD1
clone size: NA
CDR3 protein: CASSTGLGQNYGYTF
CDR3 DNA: TGTGCCAGCAGTACCGGCTTGGGACAGAACTATGGCTACACCTTC

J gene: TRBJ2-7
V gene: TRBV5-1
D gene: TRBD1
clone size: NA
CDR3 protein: CASSLERTGGEQYF
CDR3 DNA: TGCGCCAGCAGCTTGGAACGGACAGGGGGCGAGCAGTACTTC

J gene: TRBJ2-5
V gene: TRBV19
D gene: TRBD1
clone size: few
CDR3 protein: CASSITGEWETQYF
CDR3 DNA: TGTGCCAGTAGTATAACAGGGGAGTGGGAGACCCAGTACTTC

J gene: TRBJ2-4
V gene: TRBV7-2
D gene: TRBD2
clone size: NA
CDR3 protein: CASSLRRLTSGSGNIQYF
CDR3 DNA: TGTGCCAGCAGCTTGCGCCGCCTGACTAGCGGGAGTGGGAACATTCAGTACTTC

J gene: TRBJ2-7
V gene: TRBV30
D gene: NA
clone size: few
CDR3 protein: CAWSSQYEQYF
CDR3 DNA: TGTGCCTGGAGTAGTCAGTACGAGCAGTACTTC

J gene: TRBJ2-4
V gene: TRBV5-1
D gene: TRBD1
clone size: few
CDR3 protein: CASSQGQLQNIQYF
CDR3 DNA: TGCGCCAGCAGCCAGGGACAGCTACAGAACATTCAGTACTTC

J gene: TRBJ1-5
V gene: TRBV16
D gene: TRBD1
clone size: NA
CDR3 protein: CASSQIGQDQPQHF
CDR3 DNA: TGTGCCAGCAGCCAAATCGGACAGGATCAGCCCCAGCATTTT

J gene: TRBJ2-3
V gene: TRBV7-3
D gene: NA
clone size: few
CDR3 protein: CASSPTGTTDTQYF
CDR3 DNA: TGTGCCAGCAGCCCGACAGGTACTACAGATACGCAGTATTTT

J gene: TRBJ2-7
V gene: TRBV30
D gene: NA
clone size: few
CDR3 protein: CAWSVYGNEQYF
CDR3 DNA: TGTGCCTGGAGTGTATACGGGAACGAGCAGTACTTC

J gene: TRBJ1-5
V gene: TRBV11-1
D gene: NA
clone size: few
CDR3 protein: CASSLSGFDQPQHF
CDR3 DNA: TGTGCCAGCAGCTTGTCCGGTTTCGATCAGCCCCAGCATTTT